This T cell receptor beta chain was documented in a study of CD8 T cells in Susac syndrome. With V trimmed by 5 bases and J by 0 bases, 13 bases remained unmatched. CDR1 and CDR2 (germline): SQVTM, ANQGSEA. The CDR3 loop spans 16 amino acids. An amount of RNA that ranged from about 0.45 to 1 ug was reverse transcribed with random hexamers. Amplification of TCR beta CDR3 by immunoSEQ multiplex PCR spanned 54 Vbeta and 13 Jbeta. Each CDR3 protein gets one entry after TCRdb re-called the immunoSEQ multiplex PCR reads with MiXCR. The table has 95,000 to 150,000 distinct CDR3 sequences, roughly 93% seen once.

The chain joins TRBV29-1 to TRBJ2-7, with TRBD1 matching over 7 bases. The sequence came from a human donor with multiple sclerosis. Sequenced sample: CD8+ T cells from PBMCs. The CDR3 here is CSVTGTDRVRSYEQYF. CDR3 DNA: TGCAGCGTTACCGGGACCGACAGGGTGCGCTCCTACGAGCAGTACTTC.